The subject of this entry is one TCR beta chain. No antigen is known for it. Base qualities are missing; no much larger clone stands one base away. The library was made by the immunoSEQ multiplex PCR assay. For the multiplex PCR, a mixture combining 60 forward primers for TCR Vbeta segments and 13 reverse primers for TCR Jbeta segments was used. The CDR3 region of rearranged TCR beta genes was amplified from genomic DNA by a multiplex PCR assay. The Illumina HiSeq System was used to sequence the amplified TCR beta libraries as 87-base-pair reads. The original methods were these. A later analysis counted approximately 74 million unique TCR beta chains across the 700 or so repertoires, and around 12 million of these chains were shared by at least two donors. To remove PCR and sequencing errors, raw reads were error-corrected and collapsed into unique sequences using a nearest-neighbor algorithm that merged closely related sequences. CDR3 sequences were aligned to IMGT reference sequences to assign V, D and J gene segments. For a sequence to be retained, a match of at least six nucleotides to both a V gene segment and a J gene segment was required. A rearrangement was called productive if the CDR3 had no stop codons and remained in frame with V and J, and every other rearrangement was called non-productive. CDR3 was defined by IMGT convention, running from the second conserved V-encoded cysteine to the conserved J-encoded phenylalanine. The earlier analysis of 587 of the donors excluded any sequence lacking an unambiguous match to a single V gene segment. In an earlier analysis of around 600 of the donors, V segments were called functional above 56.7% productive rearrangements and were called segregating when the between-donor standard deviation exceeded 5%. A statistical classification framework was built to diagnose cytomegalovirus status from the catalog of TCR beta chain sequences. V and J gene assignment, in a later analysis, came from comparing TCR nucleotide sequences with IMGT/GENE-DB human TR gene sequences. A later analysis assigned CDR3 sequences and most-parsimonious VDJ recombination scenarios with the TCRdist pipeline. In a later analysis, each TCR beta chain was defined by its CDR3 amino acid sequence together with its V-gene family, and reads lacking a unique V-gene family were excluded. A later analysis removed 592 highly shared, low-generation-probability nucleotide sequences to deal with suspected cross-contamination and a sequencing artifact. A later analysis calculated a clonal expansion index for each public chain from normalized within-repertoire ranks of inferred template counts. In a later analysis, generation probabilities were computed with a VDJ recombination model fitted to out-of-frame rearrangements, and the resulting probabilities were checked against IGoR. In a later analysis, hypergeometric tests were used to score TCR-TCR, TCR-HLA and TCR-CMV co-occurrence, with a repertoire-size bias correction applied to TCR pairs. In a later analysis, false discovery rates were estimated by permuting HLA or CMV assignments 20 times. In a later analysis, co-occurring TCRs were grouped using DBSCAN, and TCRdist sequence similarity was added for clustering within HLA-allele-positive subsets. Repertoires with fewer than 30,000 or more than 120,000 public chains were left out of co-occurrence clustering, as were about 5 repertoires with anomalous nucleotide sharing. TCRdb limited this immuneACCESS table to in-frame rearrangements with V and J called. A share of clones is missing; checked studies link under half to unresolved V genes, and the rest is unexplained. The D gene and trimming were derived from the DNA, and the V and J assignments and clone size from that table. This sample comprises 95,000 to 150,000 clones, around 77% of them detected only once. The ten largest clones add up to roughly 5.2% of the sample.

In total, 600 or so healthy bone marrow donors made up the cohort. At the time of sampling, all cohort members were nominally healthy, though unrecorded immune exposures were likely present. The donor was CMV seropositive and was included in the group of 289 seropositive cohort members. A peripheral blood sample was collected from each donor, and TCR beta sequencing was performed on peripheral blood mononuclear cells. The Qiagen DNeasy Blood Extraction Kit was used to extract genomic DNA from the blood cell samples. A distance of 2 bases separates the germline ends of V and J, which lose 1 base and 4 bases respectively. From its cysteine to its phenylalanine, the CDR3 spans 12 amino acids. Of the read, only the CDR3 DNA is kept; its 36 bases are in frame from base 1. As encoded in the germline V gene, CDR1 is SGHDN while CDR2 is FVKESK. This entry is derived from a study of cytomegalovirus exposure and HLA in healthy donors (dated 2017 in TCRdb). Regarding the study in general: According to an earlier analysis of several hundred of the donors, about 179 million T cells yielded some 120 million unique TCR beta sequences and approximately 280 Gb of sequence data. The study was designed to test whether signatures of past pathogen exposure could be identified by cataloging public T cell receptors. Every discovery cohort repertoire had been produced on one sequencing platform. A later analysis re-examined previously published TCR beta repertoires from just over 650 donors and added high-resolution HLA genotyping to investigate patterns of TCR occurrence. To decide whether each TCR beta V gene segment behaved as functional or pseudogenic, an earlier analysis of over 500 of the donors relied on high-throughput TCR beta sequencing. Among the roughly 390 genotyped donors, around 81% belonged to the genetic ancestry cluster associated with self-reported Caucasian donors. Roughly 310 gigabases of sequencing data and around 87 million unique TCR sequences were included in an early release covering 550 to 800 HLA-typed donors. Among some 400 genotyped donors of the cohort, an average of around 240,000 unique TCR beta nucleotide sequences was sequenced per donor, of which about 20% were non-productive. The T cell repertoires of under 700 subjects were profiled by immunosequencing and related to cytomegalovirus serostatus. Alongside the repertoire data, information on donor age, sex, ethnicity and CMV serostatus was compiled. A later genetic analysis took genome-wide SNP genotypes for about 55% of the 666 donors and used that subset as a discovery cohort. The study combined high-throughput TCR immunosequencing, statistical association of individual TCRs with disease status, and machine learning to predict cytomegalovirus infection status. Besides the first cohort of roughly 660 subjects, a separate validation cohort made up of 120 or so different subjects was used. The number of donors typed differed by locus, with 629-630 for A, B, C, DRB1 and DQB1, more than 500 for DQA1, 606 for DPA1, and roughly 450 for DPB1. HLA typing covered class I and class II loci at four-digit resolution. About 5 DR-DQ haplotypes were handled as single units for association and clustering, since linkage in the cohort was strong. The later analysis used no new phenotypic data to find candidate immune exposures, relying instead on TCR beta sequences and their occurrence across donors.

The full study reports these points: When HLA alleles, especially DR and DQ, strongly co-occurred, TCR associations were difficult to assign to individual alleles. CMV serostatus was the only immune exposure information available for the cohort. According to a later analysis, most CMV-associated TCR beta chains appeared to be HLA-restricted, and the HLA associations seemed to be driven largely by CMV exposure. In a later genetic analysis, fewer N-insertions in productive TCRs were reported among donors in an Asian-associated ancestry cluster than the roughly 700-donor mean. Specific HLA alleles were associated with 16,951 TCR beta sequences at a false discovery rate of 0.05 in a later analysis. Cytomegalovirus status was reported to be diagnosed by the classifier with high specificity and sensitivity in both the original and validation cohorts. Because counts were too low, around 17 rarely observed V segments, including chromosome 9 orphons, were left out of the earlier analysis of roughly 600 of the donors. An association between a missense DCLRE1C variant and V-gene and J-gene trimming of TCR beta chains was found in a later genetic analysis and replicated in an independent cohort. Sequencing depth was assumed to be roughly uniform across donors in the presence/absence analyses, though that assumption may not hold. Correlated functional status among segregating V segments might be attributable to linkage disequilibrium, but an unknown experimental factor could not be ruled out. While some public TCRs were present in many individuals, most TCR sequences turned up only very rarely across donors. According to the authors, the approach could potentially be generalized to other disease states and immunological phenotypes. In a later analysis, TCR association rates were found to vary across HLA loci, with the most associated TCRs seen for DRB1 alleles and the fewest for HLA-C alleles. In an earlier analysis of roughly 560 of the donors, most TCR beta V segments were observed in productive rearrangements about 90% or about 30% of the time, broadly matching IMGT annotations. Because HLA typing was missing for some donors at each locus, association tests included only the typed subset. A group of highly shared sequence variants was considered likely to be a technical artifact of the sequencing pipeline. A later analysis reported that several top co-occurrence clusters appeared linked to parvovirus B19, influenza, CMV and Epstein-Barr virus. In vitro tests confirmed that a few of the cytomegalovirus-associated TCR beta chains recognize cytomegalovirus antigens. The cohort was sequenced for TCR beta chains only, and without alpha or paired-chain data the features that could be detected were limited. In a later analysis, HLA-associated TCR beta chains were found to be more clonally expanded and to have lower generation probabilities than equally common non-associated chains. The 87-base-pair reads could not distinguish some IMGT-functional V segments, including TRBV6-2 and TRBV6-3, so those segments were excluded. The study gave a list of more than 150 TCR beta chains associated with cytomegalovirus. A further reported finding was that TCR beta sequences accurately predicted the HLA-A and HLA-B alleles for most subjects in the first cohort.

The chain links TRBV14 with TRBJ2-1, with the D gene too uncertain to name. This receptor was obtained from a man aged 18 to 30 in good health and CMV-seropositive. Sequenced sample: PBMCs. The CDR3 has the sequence CASSQAYNEQFF. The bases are TGTGCCAGCAGCCAAGCATACAATGAGCAGTTCTTC.